Below, 32 T cell receptor beta chains from the same sample are listed, as sequenced in a study of T-cell reconstitution after alpha-beta-depleted transplantation in children. As it was prepared, the TCRbeta library received unique molecular identifiers. TCRdb passed the PCR reads through MiXCR, listing each CDR3 protein once. The table lists about 580,000 distinct CDR3 sequences, more than 20% of them singletons, with around 14% in the top ten. The sequences come from PBMCs, mostly from graft donor cells, collected 360 days after TCRalphabeta/CD19-depleted stem cell transplant. The receptors stem from a boy younger than two who had a stem cell transplant for acute myeloid leukemia, so the T cells may come from the graft donor.

The chain uses TRBV20-1 and TRBJ2-3; 8 nucleotides agree with TRBD2. With 4 bases clipped from V and 1 base from J, the junction kept 7 bases outside the gene matches. CDR1 is DFQATT, CDR2 SNEGSKA, per germline (reference sequence). This CDR3 is built from 15 residues. CDR3 loop: CSATLAGPGTDTQYF. CDR3 sequence (DNA): TGCAGTGCTACCTTAGCGGGACCCGGCACAGATACGCAGTATTTT.

In its sample, this clonotype was seen many times. The chain has TRBV6-1 and TRBJ1-2; maybe TRBD1 (6 bases). The germline V and J ends were trimmed by 5 bases and 2 bases, with 9 bases remaining between them. CDR1 and CDR2 (germline): MNHNS, SASEGT. This CDR3 spans 13 amino acids. For the CDR3, the DNA is TGTGCCAGCAGTCAAAGGGGGAACTATGGCTACACCTTC. Its protein product is CASSQRGNYGYTF.

V is TRBV6-2 or TRBV6-3 and J is TRBJ2-5; TRBD1 matches 8 bases. The CDR3 sequence is 13 residues long. CDR1 and CDR2 from the germline V gene are MNHEY and SVGEGT. Trimming at V came to 7 bases and at J to 7 bases, leaving 8 bases not matched to a gene. The CDR3 reads CASTPGQGPTQYF. The CDR3 DNA is TGTGCCAGCACCCCTGGACAGGGCCCGACCCAGTACTTC.

The chain recombines TRBV6-5 with TRBJ2-5; 7 bases map to TRBD1. The germline gives CDR1 MNHEY, CDR2 SVGAGI. The CDR3 runs to 16 residues. The ends lost 5 bases at V and 5 bases at J; junction bases unmatched: 14. The CDR3 bases are TGTGCCAGCAGTCACAACGTTGAGGGGGCCGGTGAGACCCAGTACTTC. It translates to CASSHNVEGAGETQYF.

The chain recombines TRBV28 with TRBJ2-1, with D perhaps matching TRBD1 or TRBD2 (6 bases each). From germline, CDR1 is MDHEN and CDR2 SYDVKM. V lost 8 bases, J lost 10 bases, and 21 bases lay in between. The CDR3 loop spans 14 amino acids. The CDR3 protein is CASSLGWGAGEQFF. CDR3 nucleotide sequence: TGTGCCAGCTCCCTGGGTTGGGGGGCGGGGGAGCAGTTCTTC.

In this sample, this clonotype turned up a few times. V and J are TRBV6-2 or TRBV6-3 and TRBJ2-7; D is unclear. The CDR3 is made up of 11 amino acids. V gave up 6 bases and J gave up 6 bases, with 9 bases separating them. Germline V gene sequence: CDR1 MNHEY, CDR2 SVGEGT. CDR3 nucleotides: TGTGCCAGCAGCGTATTGAGCGAGCAGTACTTC. This encodes CASSVLSEQYF.

The chain employs TRBV29-1 and TRBJ2-3; D is perhaps TRBD1 (5 bases). The CDR3 is 12 amino acids. Trimming took 2 bases from V and 5 from J, leaving 8 bases between them. Germline V gene lookup returns CDR1 SQVTM and CDR2 ANQGSEA. CDR3 in amino acids: CSVEKGRDTQYF. Here the CDR3 DNA reads TGCAGCGTTGAAAAGGGGCGAGATACGCAGTATTTT.

This clonotype was picked up one time. V and J are TRBV18 and TRBJ2-3; 7 bases fit TRBD2. The CDR3 length is 15 residues. V shed 3 bases and J 7 bases; nucleotides not matched to a gene: 10. In germline, CDR1 is KGHSH, CDR2 LQKENI. CDR3 region: CASSPSGDGANTQYF. CDR3 nucleotide sequence: TGTGCCAGCTCACCCAGCGGGGACGGGGCGAATACGCAGTATTTT. The entire variable domain, with the rest obtained from reference TRBV18 and TRBJ2-3, is as follows: NAGVMQNPRHLVRRRGQEARLRCSPMKGHSHVYWYRQLPEEGLKFMVYLQKENIIDESGMPKERFSAEFPKEGPSILRIQQVVRGDSAAYFCASSPSGDGANTQYFGPGTRLTVL.

This clonotype was recorded a few times. The V call is TRBV5-1, the J call TRBJ2-5, with D unresolved. The CDR3 extends over 15 amino acids. Germline CDR1 is SGHRS and CDR2 is YFSETQ. Deletions cut 5 bases from V and 0 bases from J, with 14 bases between. The CDR3 nucleotides read TGCGCCAGCAGTTTAGCCAAGCTGTACCAAGAGACCCAGTACTTC. It yields the protein CASSLAKLYQETQYF.

The sample holds many counts of this clonotype. The rearrangement joins TRBV10-3 to TRBJ2-7; D possibly uses TRBD1 or TRBD2 (5 bases each). V was pared by 4 bases and J by 4 bases, with 17 bases between. The CDR3 is 15 residues long. Germline V lookup: CDR1 ENHRY, CDR2 SYGVKD. This CDR3 is CAISVGAGTWYEQYF. Here the CDR3 DNA reads TGTGCCATCAGTGTAGGGGCAGGGACGTGGTACGAGCAGTACTTC.

Only a few counts were recorded for this clonotype. V is TRBV24-1 and J is TRBJ2-3; 9 positions agree with TRBD2. Looked up from germline, CDR1 is KGHDR and CDR2 is SFDVKD. V gave up 3 bases and J gave up 2 bases; unmatched junction bases: 2. The length of the CDR3 is 15 residues. CDR3: CATSDLAGTTDTQYF. For the CDR3, the DNA is TGTGCCACCAGTGATCTAGCGGGGACCACAGATACGCAGTATTTT.

The chain has TRBV12-3 or TRBV12-4 and TRBJ1-6, with D hard to call. The CDR3 has 14 residues. Trimming shortened V by 5 bases and J by 7 bases, and 12 bases separated the two germline ends. The CDR3 sequence: CASSHNSLNSPLHF. The CDR3, as DNA: TGTGCCAGCAGTCATAACAGTTTGAATTCACCCCTCCACTTT.

This clonotype was observed a few times. V usage is TRBV20-1 and J usage is TRBJ1-1; D is unclear. V lost 0 bases to trimming and J lost 5 bases, with 25 bases between them. The germline gives CDR1 DFQATT, CDR2 SNEGSKA (reference sequence). The CDR3 consists of 18 residues. As DNA, the CDR3 is TGCAGTGCTAGAGATACCCTTCCCTTCGACCTCCGGGAGACTGAAGCTTTCTTT. Its translation: CSARDTLPFDLRETEAFF.

The chain links TRBV5-1 to TRBJ2-1; 9 bases match TRBD2. CDR1 SGHRS and CDR2 YFSETQ come from the germline V gene. This CDR3 comprises 18 residues. The V and J ends lost 2 bases and 3 bases, in that order; junction bases with no gene match: 12. In DNA form, the CDR3 reads TGCGCCAGCAGCTTTAGGTCTTCGGCGGGGGGGATCTACAATGAGCAGTTCTTC. Protein product: CASSFRSSAGGIYNEQFF.

This chain joins TRBV6-1 and TRBJ1-2; no clear D gene. Per germline, CDR1 MNHNS and CDR2 SASEGT. The V end was cut by 1 base, the J end by 6 bases, with 9 bases between. The CDR3 runs 13 residues. CDR3 protein: CASSEVGSDGYTF. CDR3 DNA: TGTGCCAGCAGTGAAGTGGGGAGTGATGGCTACACCTTC.

The table lists this clonotype with many counts. The rearrangement links TRBV12-3 or TRBV12-4 to TRBJ1-6; tentative D call: TRBD1 (6 bases). This CDR3 is 15 amino acids long. V lost 6 bases to trimming and J lost 8 bases, with 17 bases between them. The CDR3 protein is CASRNEGVIDSPLHF. DNA for the CDR3: TGTGCCAGCAGAAACGAGGGGGTTATTGATTCACCCCTCCACTTT.

This clonotype was recorded at least ten times. V and J are TRBV4-3 and TRBJ1-1; D gene ambiguous. CDR1 is LGHNA and CDR2 is YSLEER in the germline V gene. CDR3 size: 12 residues. With 8 bases removed from V and 0 bases from J, the gap between germline ends came to 7 bases. The chain's CDR3 is CASLDMNTEAFF. CDR3 nucleotide sequence: TGCGCCAGCCTAGACATGAACACTGAAGCTTTCTTT.

The J gene is TRBJ1-2, the V gene TRBV6-1, with a weak D call TRBD1 (5 bases). The CDR3 covers 13 residues. Trimming removed 8 bases from V and 4 bases from J, with 14 bases in between. Germline V gives CDR1 MNHNS, CDR2 SASEGT. Written as DNA, the CDR3 is TGTGCCAGCGCCCTAGGGGAGGCCTATGGCTACACCTTC. It translates to CASALGEAYGYTF.

The chain has TRBV7-2 and TRBJ1-4, with D uncertain. Per germline, CDR1 SGHTA and CDR2 FQGNSA. V lost 1 base and J 5 bases, leaving 14 bases between the germline ends. CDR3 length: 16 amino acids. This CDR3 reads CASSLGRRQRNEKLFF. CDR3 nucleotides: TGTGCCAGCAGCTTAGGCCGGCGGCAGAGGAATGAAAAACTGTTTTTT.

This clonotype was observed many times. V is TRBV7-9 and J is TRBJ1-4; D gene unclear. This CDR3 has 13 amino acids. From germline, CDR1 is SEHNR and CDR2 FQNEAQ (reference sequence). V shed 2 bases and J shed 5 bases, with 6 bases lying between them. The CDR3 region has the DNA TGTGCCAGCAGCTTAACGACCAATGAAAAACTGTTTTTT. This codes for CASSLTTNEKLFF.

This chain uses TRBV29-1 with TRBJ2-1; 11 positions match TRBD2. The CDR3 totals 14 residues. Germline assignment: CDR1 SQVTM and CDR2 ANQGSEA. V lost 3 bases to trimming and J lost 8 bases; unmatched junction nucleotides: 6. The DNA of the CDR3 is TGCAGCGTTGAGGTTAGCGGGGGGGCCGATGAGCAGTTCTTC. It yields the protein CSVEVSGGADEQFF.

This sequence joins TRBV10-1 and TRBJ2-2, with D uncertain. V lost 0 bases and J 1 base, leaving 18 bases between the germline ends. The V gene's germline CDR1 is WNHNN and CDR2 SYGVQD (reference sequence). The CDR3 has 19 amino acids. The DNA of the CDR3 is TGCGCCAGCAGTGAGTCGTGGTCTGACCCTGCAGAGAACACCGGGGAGCTGTTTTTT. Its translation: CASSESWSDPAENTGELFF.

This clonotype was counted ten times or more. The V and J genes are TRBV7-2 and TRBJ1-2, with D unclear. The CDR3 is 13 residues long. Germline CDR1 is SGHTA and CDR2 is FQGNSA. V was pared by 0 bases and J by 3 bases, with 5 bases between. This chain's CDR3 is CASSLAPHYGYTF. Here the CDR3 DNA reads TGTGCCAGCAGCTTAGCCCCCCACTATGGCTACACCTTC. The variable domain in full, with the rest retrieved from reference TRBV7-2 and TRBJ1-2, is GAGVSQSPSNKVTEKGKDVELRCDPISGHTALYWYRQSLGQGLEFLIYFQGNSAPDKSGLPSDRFSAERTGGSVSTLTIQRTQQEDSAVYLCASSLAPHYGYTFGSGTRLTVV.

This clonotype was counted many times. V gene TRBV20-1 combines with J gene TRBJ2-3, with D perhaps matching TRBD2 (6 bases). Trimming removed 5 bases from V and 1 base from J, with 22 bases in between. The CDR3 sequence is 17 residues long. In germline, CDR1 is DFQATT, CDR2 SNEGSKA (reference sequence). The CDR3 reads CSALRKRGLPRTDTQYF. For the CDR3, the DNA is TGCAGTGCTCTCCGCAAACGGGGACTTCCTCGCACAGATACGCAGTATTTT.

At least ten counts were recorded for this clonotype. The CDR3 DNA reads TGTGCCAGCAGCCCCGGGACAGGGGTCTATGGCTACACCTTC. This translates into CASSPGTGVYGYTF. The rearrangement links TRBV5-5 to TRBJ1-2; 10 bases are a match to TRBD1. The CDR3 extends over 14 amino acids. Germline V gene sequence: CDR1 SGHKS, CDR2 YYEKEE (reference sequence). The J segment lost 4 bases and the V segment lost 4 bases, leaving 4 bases of the junction unmatched.

The gene calls are TRBV9 and TRBJ2-1; weak D call: TRBD1 (7 bases). This CDR3 spans 16 amino acids. Germline lookup yields CDR1 SGDLS and CDR2 YYNGEE. V was clipped by 4 bases and J by 4 bases, with 18 bases between them. CDR3 in amino acids: CASSRKVQGGYNEQFF. CDR3 DNA sequence: TGTGCCAGCAGCAGAAAGGTCCAGGGGGGATACAATGAGCAGTTCTTC.

V gene TRBV12-3 or TRBV12-4 combines with J gene TRBJ2-7; 8 bases agree with TRBD2. The CDR3 is 13 amino acids. The J segment lost 7 bases and the V segment lost 4 bases, leaving 6 bases of the junction unmatched. The CDR3 spells CASSSAGAGEQYV. In DNA form, the CDR3 reads TGTGCCAGCAGTTCAGCGGGGGCTGGGGAGCAGTACGTC.

This clonotype was seen at least ten times. The rearrangement joins TRBV20-1 to TRBJ2-1, with 7 bases that match TRBD1. J gave up 10 bases and V 6 bases, and 18 bases lay outside the gene matches. The CDR3 is 15 residues long. Germline V CDR1 and CDR2: DFQATT, SNEGSKA (reference sequence). CDR3 amino acids: CSARTPGTATMEQFF. For the CDR3, the DNA is TGCAGTGCCAGAACCCCCGGGACAGCTACAATGGAGCAGTTCTTC.

The J gene is TRBJ2-1, the V gene TRBV20-1, with D unclear. The CDR3 has 14 residues. Trimming shortened V by 6 bases and J by 0 bases, and 12 bases separated the two germline ends. Germline CDR1 and CDR2: DFQATT and SNEGSKA (reference sequence). The CDR3 nucleotides read TGCAGTGCCCGATGGGTAACCTCCTACAATGAGCAGTTCTTC. Translated: CSARWVTSYNEQFF.

This clonotype was seen a handful of times. The chain has TRBV5-5 and TRBJ2-2, with 7 nucleotides matching TRBD1. Germline values: CDR1 SGHKS, CDR2 YYEKEE (reference sequence). V lost 3 bases, J lost 5 bases, and 10 bases stayed unmatched. This CDR3 region has 16 residues. The CDR3 loop is CASSSMTGLPTGELFF. CDR3 coding DNA: TGTGCCAGCAGCTCTATGACAGGGCTGCCGACCGGGGAGCTGTTTTTT. Full variable domain (missing parts from reference TRBV5-5 and TRBJ2-2): DAGVTQSPTHLIKTRGQQVTLRCSPISGHKSVSWYQQVLGQGPQFIFQYYEKEERGRGNFPDRFSARQFPNYSSELNVNALLLGDSALYLCASSSMTGLPTGELFFGEGSRLTVL.

This clonotype has just a few counts. This sequence joins TRBV20-1 and TRBJ1-5; 7 bases agree with TRBD1. With V trimmed by 4 bases and J by 0 bases, 9 bases remained unmatched. From germline, CDR1 is DFQATT and CDR2 SNEGSKA (reference sequence). The CDR3 runs 16 residues. CDR3 sequence reads: CSATPGQPYSNQPQHF. The CDR3 DNA follows: TGCAGTGCTACGCCGGGACAGCCTTATAGCAATCAGCCCCAGCATTTT.

The CDR3 loop is CASSQPWTGWGTDTQYF. The CDR3, as DNA: TGTGCCAGCAGCCAGCCCTGGACAGGGTGGGGAACAGATACGCAGTATTTT. The V gene is TRBV14, the J gene TRBJ2-3; TRBD1 matches 8 bases. Germline-derived CDR1 and CDR2 are SGHDN and FVKESK. The CDR3 extends over 17 amino acids. With 3 bases clipped from V and 3 bases from J, the junction kept 11 bases outside the gene matches.